These 22 T cell receptor beta chains came from one sample sequenced in a study of shared clonotypes between healthy human individuals. Naive CD8 cells were CD45RO-negative, positively selected for CCR7, excluding terminally differentiated effector memory CD45RA+ cells. Produced via immunoSEQ multiplex PCR; TCRdb's table is partial and in-frame only. Counted here are some 2.1 million clones, about 94% occurring once; the ten biggest clones make up 1% to 1.3%. Sequenced: naive CD8+ T cells sorted from blood. These receptors were collected from a man aged 18-30 years in good health.

About this clone itself: Other DNA sequences in this sample translate to the same CDR3. The V gene is TRBV7-9, the J gene TRBJ1-1; 7 bases line up with TRBD1. Germline-derived CDR1 and CDR2 are SEHNR and FQNEAQ (reference sequence). This CDR3 region has 12 residues. Trimming took 5 bases from V and 5 from J; bases not matched to a gene: 2. The chain's CDR3 is CASSETGTEAFF. The CDR3 nucleotides are TGTGCCAGCAGCGAGACAGGGACTGAAGCTTTCTTT. The complete variable domain, with remaining parts taken from reference TRBV7-9 and TRBJ1-1, reads DTGVSQNPRHKITKRGQNVTFRCDPISEHNRLYWYRQTLGQGPEFLTYFQNEAQLEKSRLLSDRFSAERPKGSFSTLEIQRTEQGDSAMYLCASSETGTEAFFGQGTRLTVV.

V usage is TRBV7-9 and J usage is TRBJ1-1, with TRBD1 as a possible D gene (5 bases). V shed 0 bases and J shed 4 bases, with 15 bases lying between them. The CDR3 runs to 16 residues. Germline loops: CDR1 SEHNR, CDR2 FQNEAQ (reference sequence). The CDR3 nucleotides are TGTGCCAGCAGCTTAGCCCTTGTGGGGACGGGCACTGAAGCTTTCTTT. Protein sequence: CASSLALVGTGTEAFF.

This sequence joins TRBV4-1 and TRBJ1-4; D possibly corresponds to TRBD1 (6 bases). The germline V gene has CDR1 MGHRA and CDR2 YSYEKL. This CDR3 is built from 15 residues. V shed 4 bases and J shed 6 bases, with 15 bases lying between them. The CDR3 DNA reads as TGCGCCAGCAGCCGAGGGGGAGGGTTAGATGAAAAACTGTTTTTT. This translates into CASSRGGGLDEKLFF.

V and J are TRBV7-2 and TRBJ2-7; 11 bases map to TRBD2. The V gene end was trimmed by 9 bases and the J gene end by 0 bases; junction bases not matched to a gene: 7. CDR1 is SGHTA, CDR2 FQGNSA, per germline. The length of the CDR3 is 15 residues. CDR3 coding DNA: TGTGCCAGTACCACTAGCGGGGGAAGCTCCTACGAGCAGTACTTC. Translation: CASTTSGGSSYEQYF. The complete variable domain, with remaining parts taken from reference TRBV7-2 and TRBJ2-7, reads GAGVSQSPSNKVTEKGKDVELRCDPISGHTALYWYRQSLGQGLEFLIYFQGNSAPDKSGLPSDRFSAERTGGSVSTLTIQRTQQEDSAVYLCASTTSGGSSYEQYFGPGTRLTVT.

J is TRBJ1-2 and V is TRBV6-1; D unclear. The germline gives CDR1 MNHNS, CDR2 SASEGT. V lost 7 bases and J 3 bases, leaving 9 bases between the germline ends. The CDR3 sequence is 12 residues long. The CDR3 loop reads CASTGRYYGYTF. The CDR3 nucleotides read TGTGCCAGCACCGGCCGTTACTATGGCTACACCTTC.

The J gene is TRBJ2-7, the V gene TRBV5-1, with 7 bases fitting TRBD2. The CDR3 covers 14 residues. V shed 0 bases, J shed 7 bases, and the junction held 7 bases outside the gene matches. Germline CDR1 SGHRS, CDR2 YFSETQ. CDR3 protein: CASSLVLGGEEQYF. The DNA for the CDR3 is TGCGCCAGCAGCTTGGTTTTGGGAGGGGAAGAGCAGTACTTC.

The V and J genes are TRBV6-1 and TRBJ2-7, with D unclear. Deletions cut 2 bases from V and 2 bases from J, with 10 bases between. This CDR3 is built from 14 residues. Germline CDR1 reads MNHNS; CDR2 reads SASEGT. The CDR3: CASSERRLAYEQYF. CDR3 nucleotides: TGTGCCAGCAGTGAACGCAGGCTAGCCTACGAGCAGTACTTC.

The chain recombines TRBV9 with TRBJ2-1, with 7 bases lining up with TRBD1. The V gene end was trimmed by 2 bases and the J gene end by 7 bases; junction bases not matched to a gene: 12. Per germline, CDR1 SGDLS and CDR2 YYNGEE. The CDR3 has 16 residues. The CDR3 sequence: CASSVYRGEVINEQFF. The CDR3 nucleotides read TGTGCCAGCAGCGTCTACAGGGGAGAGGTGATTAATGAGCAGTTCTTC.

The V gene is TRBV9, the J gene TRBJ1-5; D not certain. V was cut by 3 bases and J by 6 bases, with 13 bases left in between. Germline V gene sequence: CDR1 SGDLS, CDR2 YYNGEE. The CDR3 loop spans 14 amino acids. This CDR3 is CASSAEGVGQPQHF. DNA for the CDR3: TGTGCCAGCAGCGCTGAGGGAGTCGGTCAGCCCCAGCATTTT.

CDR3 sequence reads: CASTPGQGLETQYF. The DNA of the CDR3 is TGTGCCAGCACCCCGGGACAGGGGCTGGAGACCCAGTACTTC. The genes are TRBV2 and TRBJ2-5; 10 bases agree with TRBD1. The CDR3 has 14 residues. In germline, CDR1 is SNHLY, CDR2 FYNNEI. Trimming took 7 bases from V and 5 from J; bases not matched to a gene: 7.

The chain uses TRBV18 and TRBJ2-7, with 9 bases matching TRBD1. The junction had 5 bases not matched to a gene; V was cut back by 3 bases and J by 5 bases. The CDR3 sequence is 14 residues long. The germline V gene has CDR1 KGHSH and CDR2 LQKENI. For the CDR3, the DNA is TGTGCCAGCTCACCCCGGGACAGGGTAAACGAGCAGTACTTC. Translating it yields CASSPRDRVNEQYF. Combining the CDR3 with reference TRBV18 and TRBJ2-7 gives the whole variable domain NAGVMQNPRHLVRRRGQEARLRCSPMKGHSHVYWYRQLPEEGLKFMVYLQKENIIDESGMPKERFSAEFPKEGPSILRIQQVVRGDSAAYFCASSPRDRVNEQYFGPGTRLTVT.

The chain employs TRBV7-9 and TRBJ2-7; D ambiguous. V lost 7 bases, J lost 0 bases, and 10 bases lay in between. The CDR3 length is 13 residues. Germline V gene sequence: CDR1 SEHNR, CDR2 FQNEAQ (reference sequence). CDR3 nucleotides: TGTGCCAGCACACCCGTAGTCTCCTACGAGCAGTACTTC. Residues: CASTPVVSYEQYF.

On this clone itself: Other DNA sequences in this specimen translate into the identical CDR3. The chain links TRBV27 to TRBJ2-7; TRBD1 matches 7 bases. Trimming took 5 bases from V and 0 from J; bases not matched to a gene: 10. Germline V CDR1 and CDR2: MNHEY, SMNVEV (reference sequence). The length of the CDR3 is 16 residues. The CDR3 is CASSPSTGESSYEQYF. The CDR3 coding sequence is TGTGCCAGCAGTCCGAGCACAGGGGAGAGCTCCTACGAGCAGTACTTC.

The rearrangement uses TRBV5-4 and TRBJ1-1; D is undetermined. Germline CDR1 reads SGHNT; CDR2 reads YYREEE (reference sequence). The ends were cut back, 7 bases at V and 7 bases at J, with 11 bases in the middle. CDR3 size: 11 residues. The CDR3 sequence is CASSAGFEAFF. The CDR3 coding sequence is TGTGCCAGCTCAGCGGGGTTTGAAGCTTTCTTT.

This sequence joins TRBV6-5 and TRBJ1-1; D is undetermined. Germline CDR1 is MNHEY and CDR2 is SVGAGI. V dropped 2 bases and J dropped 5 bases, with 9 bases sitting between them. This CDR3 contains 13 residues. The CDR3 region is CASSYDRETEAFF. The CDR3 bases are TGTGCCAGCAGTTACGATCGGGAGACTGAAGCTTTCTTT.

The V call is TRBV5-1, the J call TRBJ2-6, with unresolved D. Germline CDR1 reads SGHRS; CDR2 reads YFSETQ. This CDR3 comprises 16 residues. V lost 0 bases to trimming and J lost 0 bases, with 7 bases between them. The CDR3 loop is CASSLDGDSGANVLTF. As DNA, the CDR3 is TGCGCCAGCAGCTTGGACGGAGACTCTGGGGCCAACGTCCTGACTTTC.

This chain uses TRBV30 with TRBJ1-2; D uncertain. The length of the CDR3 is 14 residues. V was trimmed by 4 bases and J by 4 bases, leaving 16 bases between them. From germline, CDR1 is GTSNPN and CDR2 SVGIG (reference sequence). CDR3 nucleotides: TGTGCCTGGATAGCAGGCTTCGAGGGCTATGGCTACACCTTC. Translating gives CAWIAGFEGYGYTF.

There are a few counts of this clone. The J gene is TRBJ2-1, the V gene TRBV10-1; D not resolved. V lost 4 bases and J lost 0, with 4 bases in between. The V gene's germline CDR1 is WNHNN and CDR2 SYGVQD (reference sequence). The CDR3 length is 13 residues. DNA of the CDR3: TGCGCCAGCAGTGCGAGCTCCTACAATGAGCAGTTCTTC. Encoded protein: CASSASSYNEQFF.

The rearrangement links TRBV12-5 to TRBJ2-3; D ambiguous. Trimming removed 0 bases at V and 2 bases at J, with 3 bases between. Germline V gene data show CDR1 as LGHNT and CDR2 as FRNRAP. The CDR3 runs 13 residues. CDR3 loop: CASGLVLTDTQYF. As DNA, the CDR3 is TGTGCTAGTGGTTTGGTACTCACAGATACGCAGTATTTT. Based on the CDR3 plus reference TRBV12-5 and TRBJ2-3, the full variable domain is DARVTQTPRHKVTEMGQEVTMRCQPILGHNTVFWYRQTMMQGLELLAYFRNRAPLDDSGMPKDRFSAEMPDATLATLKIQPSEPRDSAVYFCASGLVLTDTQYFGPGTRLTVL.

Note on this clone: This specimen includes other DNA sequences encoding the same CDR3. The chain has TRBV6-5 and TRBJ2-7; D gene uncertain. Germline loops: CDR1 MNHEY, CDR2 SVGAGI. This CDR3 is 11 amino acids long. V lost 8 bases and J 5 bases, leaving 10 bases between the germline ends. The CDR3, as DNA: TGTGCCAGCTCAGTAGGTGACGAGCAGTACTTC. Residues: CASSVGDEQYF.

V gene TRBV27 combines with J gene TRBJ2-7; D gene unclear. The V gene's germline CDR1 is MNHEY and CDR2 SMNVEV (reference sequence). This CDR3 comprises 16 residues. Trimming removed 2 bases from V and 0 bases from J, with 14 bases in between. The CDR3 is CASSLARPSSSYEQYF. DNA for the CDR3: TGTGCCAGCAGTTTAGCCCGACCGAGCAGCTCCTACGAGCAGTACTTC.

The rearrangement uses TRBV7-9 and TRBJ2-2; D possibly corresponds to TRBD2 (5 bases). Trimming took 5 bases from V and 6 from J, leaving 10 bases between them. Germline-derived CDR1 and CDR2 are SEHNR and FQNEAQ (reference sequence). The CDR3 loop spans 13 amino acids. CDR3 sequence (DNA): TGTGCCAGCAGCAAGTCGGAGGCCGGGGAGCTGTTTTTT. This encodes CASSKSEAGELFF.